This TCR beta chain was identified during a study of cytomegalovirus exposure and HLA in healthy donors (dated by TCRdb to 2016 to 2017). Some background on the complete study: In an earlier analysis of about 560 of the donors, about 260 Gb of sequence data and about 110 million unique TCR beta sequences from 180 million or so T cells were reported. Approximately 310 gigabases of sequencing data and about 92 million unique TCR sequences made up an early release that covered under 750 HLA-typed donors. The genetic ancestry cluster associated with self-reported Caucasian donors included around 76% of the 300 to 400 genotyped donors. The study was designed to test whether signatures of past pathogen exposure could be identified by cataloging public T cell receptors. Using immunosequencing, the study profiled T cell repertoires from around 680 subjects and related those repertoires to cytomegalovirus serostatus. Along with the approximately 600-subject first cohort, a separate validation cohort of 120 different subjects was used. The study combined high-throughput TCR immunosequencing, statistical association of individual TCRs with disease status, and machine learning to predict cytomegalovirus infection status. To study patterns of TCR occurrence, a later analysis re-analyzed previously published TCR beta repertoires from 666 donors and added high-resolution HLA genotyping. In the later analysis, no new phenotypic data were used to find candidate immune exposures; instead, reliance was placed on TCR beta sequences and their occurrence across donors. An earlier analysis of several hundred of the donors applied high-throughput TCR beta sequencing to assess whether each TCR beta V gene segment acted as functional or pseudogenic. Alongside the repertoire data, information on donor age, sex, ethnicity and CMV serostatus was compiled. In a later genetic analysis, genome-wide SNP genotypes for about 65% of the roughly 700 donors were used, and that subset was treated as a discovery cohort. All discovery cohort repertoires had been generated on a single sequencing platform. Both class I and class II loci were covered by HLA typing, at four-digit resolution. Typing coverage differed by locus: A, B, C, DRB1 and DQB1 were typed in roughly 620-630 donors, DQA1 in about 500, DPA1 in approximately 610, and DPB1 in just under 480. Because of strong linkage in the cohort, roughly 5 DR-DQ haplotypes were treated as single units for association and clustering. On average, 235,054 unique TCR beta nucleotide sequences were sequenced per donor among a few hundred genotyped donors of the cohort, with about 17% of those sequences being non-productive. Broad study findings and their caveats: CMV serostatus was the only immune exposure information available for the cohort. According to the authors, the approach could potentially be generalized to other disease states and immunological phenotypes. Approximately 16 rarely observed V segments, including chromosome 9 orphons, were excluded from the earlier analysis of almost 600 of the donors because counts were too low. The cohort was sequenced for TCR beta chains only, and without alpha or paired-chain data the features that could be detected were limited. In a later genetic analysis, a missense DCLRE1C variant was associated with V-gene and J-gene trimming of TCR beta chains, and the association was replicated in an independent cohort. Strong co-occurrence of HLA alleles, especially DR and DQ, made assigning TCR associations to individual alleles difficult. In a later analysis, HLA-associated TCR beta chains were found to be more clonally expanded and to have lower generation probabilities than equally common non-associated chains. In both the original and validation cohorts, the classifier was reported to diagnose cytomegalovirus status with high specificity and sensitivity. Broadly in line with IMGT annotations, most TCR beta V segments showed up in productive rearrangements about 90% or about 30% of the time in an earlier analysis of some 590 of the donors. Across donors, most TCR sequences were observed very rarely, whereas some public TCRs were present in many individuals. Because HLA typing was unavailable for some donors at each locus, only the typed subset was used in association tests. At a false discovery rate of 0.05, a later analysis linked under 20,000 TCR beta sequences to specific HLA alleles. According to a later analysis, parvovirus B19, influenza, CMV and Epstein-Barr virus appeared linked to several top co-occurrence clusters. A few of the identified cytomegalovirus-associated TCR beta chains were confirmed in vitro to be specific for cytomegalovirus antigens. Correlated functional status among segregating V segments might be attributable to linkage disequilibrium, but an unknown experimental factor could not be ruled out. Some IMGT-functional V segments, including TRBV6-2 and TRBV6-3, could not be distinguished by the 87-base-pair reads and were therefore excluded. A further reported finding was that TCR beta sequences accurately predicted the HLA-A and HLA-B alleles for most subjects in the first cohort. A later genetic analysis reported fewer N-insertions in productive TCRs among donors in an Asian-associated ancestry cluster than the approximately 700-donor mean. Most CMV-associated TCR beta chains appeared to be HLA-restricted in a later analysis, and the HLA associations seemed to be driven largely by CMV exposure. The study gave a list of 150 to 200 TCR beta chains associated with cytomegalovirus. In a later analysis, the rate of TCR association differed among HLA loci, with DRB1 alleles having the most associated TCRs and HLA-C alleles having the fewest. A group of highly shared sequence variants was considered likely to be a technical artifact of the sequencing pipeline. Presence/absence analyses assumed roughly uniform sequencing depth across donors, an assumption that may not hold.

Comments on this clone: It has no known antigen specificity. Base-call qualities are not available, and no considerably larger clone is one nucleotide away.

Libraries were made using the immunoSEQ multiplex PCR assay. For the multiplex PCR, a mixture combining 60 forward primers for TCR Vbeta segments and 13 reverse primers for TCR Jbeta segments was used. Amplification of the CDR3 region of rearranged TCR beta genes was performed with a multiplex PCR assay on genomic DNA. The Illumina HiSeq System was used to sequence the amplified TCR beta libraries as 87-base-pair reads. Processing in the source paper ran as follows. Across the 500 to 750 repertoires, a later analysis counted tens of millions of unique TCR beta chains, roughly 11 million of which were shared by at least two donors. Raw reads were error-corrected and collapsed into unique sequences by a nearest-neighbor algorithm in which closely related sequences were merged to remove PCR and sequencing errors. CDR3 sequences were aligned to IMGT reference sequences to assign V, D and J gene segments. Each retained sequence needed at least a six-nucleotide match to both a V gene segment and a J gene segment. Rearrangements were classified as productive when the CDR3 lacked stop codons and remained in frame with V and J, and all other rearrangements were classified as non-productive. Following IMGT convention, CDR3 was defined as the stretch from the second conserved V-encoded cysteine to the conserved J-encoded phenylalanine. Sequences without an unambiguous match to a single V gene segment were excluded from the earlier analysis of several hundred of the donors. In an earlier analysis of 587 of the donors, a V segment was called functional when productive rearrangements were above 56.7%, and segregating when the standard deviation between donors exceeded 5%. A statistical classification framework was developed to diagnose cytomegalovirus status using the catalog of TCR beta chain sequences. In a later analysis, V and J genes were assigned by comparing TCR nucleotide sequences against IMGT/GENE-DB human TR gene sequences. A later analysis assigned CDR3 sequences and most-parsimonious VDJ recombination scenarios with the TCRdist pipeline. A later analysis defined each TCR beta chain by its CDR3 amino acid sequence plus V-gene family, and excluded reads lacking a unique V-gene family. A later analysis removed 600 or so highly shared, low-generation-probability nucleotide sequences to deal with suspected cross-contamination and a sequencing artifact. In a later analysis, a clonal expansion index was calculated for each public chain from normalized within-repertoire ranks of inferred template counts. Generation probabilities in a later analysis came from a VDJ recombination model fitted to out-of-frame rearrangements, and those results were checked against IGoR. Hypergeometric tests were used in a later analysis to score TCR-TCR, TCR-HLA and TCR-CMV co-occurrence, with a repertoire-size bias correction applied to the TCR pairs. In a later analysis, false discovery rates were estimated by permuting HLA or CMV assignments 20 times. A later analysis grouped co-occurring TCRs with DBSCAN, adding TCRdist sequence similarity when clustering within HLA-allele-positive subsets. Co-occurrence clustering excluded repertoires with fewer than 30,000 or more than 120,000 public chains, plus five with anomalous nucleotide sharing. The source is immuneACCESS, and TCRdb retained only in-frame sequences with V and J called. Part of the clones is not carried over; for the studies checked, unresolved V genes explain less than half of this, and the remainder is unexplained. The V and J calls and the clone size are those of that table, but D and trimming were determined from the DNA. This sample comprises 150,000 to 200,000 clones, about 81% of them detected only once. Jointly, the top ten make up more than 1.5% of the sample.

V lost 5 bases and J lost 0 bases; the stretch between them is 6 bases long. Spanning cysteine to phenylalanine, the CDR3 consists of 13 amino acids. Only the CDR3 portion is preserved as DNA: 39 bases, with reading frame beginning at the first base. In the germline V gene, CDR1 corresponds to MDHEN and CDR2 to SYDVKM. The cohort comprised under 700 healthy bone marrow donors. At the time of sampling, all cohort members were nominally healthy, though unrecorded immune exposures were likely present. The donor was CMV seronegative and belonged to the group of several hundred seronegative cohort members. Each donor provided a peripheral blood sample, and peripheral blood mononuclear cells were used for TCR beta sequencing. The Qiagen DNeasy Blood Extraction Kit was used to extract genomic DNA from the blood cell samples.

The sequenced material came from PBMCs. This chain joins TRBV28 to TRBJ2-3; the D gene remains uncertain. The clonotype originates from a man aged 18-30 years in good health and CMV-seronegative. CDR3 region: CASSSPSTDTQYF. The DNA sequence is given as TGTGCCAGCAGTAGCCCAAGCACAGATACGCAGTATTTT.